This T cell receptor beta chain was recorded in a study of CD8+CD57+ T cells in acquired aplastic anemia listed by TCRdb under 2018. Regarding the study in general: A mean of roughly 3.2 ug of DNA, ranging from roughly 0.18 to 30 ug, was extracted from sorted CD4+ and CD8+ cells. CD8+CD57+ expansion was defined as a frequency above the mean frequency observed in healthy subjects. What the study reported, not specific to this receptor: Patients and healthy controls showed no significant difference in CD8+ Simpson's diversity (P=0.060). Around 28 CD8+ CDR3 sequences were found to be shared between patients and controls, but these sequences appeared to be highly expressed in patients and within the immunodominant clones of the patients.

CDR1 and CDR2 are read off the germline V gene as LGHNA and YNFKEQ. V is cut back by 2 bases and J by 11 bases, with 6 bases in the junction unmatched. Including the terminal cysteine and phenylalanine, the CDR3 comprises 13 residues. Only the CDR3 region is kept as DNA, spanning 39 bases read in frame from base 1. This clonotype was recorded a few times. This clone's antigen is unknown. No quality values exist for individual bases; no much larger clone is one base distant. TCR beta VDJ combination and CDR3 sequence profiling used genomic DNA as the template. TCR repertoire sequencing was run on an Illumina HiSeq 2000. Turning to the authors' computational methods: Repertoires were assessed using TRBV/TRBJ rearrangement plots, CDR3 size and DJ length profiles, and Simpson's diversity index. The most abundant DNA sequence in the deep sequencing data was taken as the immunodominant clone. CDR3 amino acid sequences were checked for sharing across subjects and were also compared against the VDJdb database and published repertoires. Clones were called with MiXCR by TCRdb after fastp trimmed the public reads at Q25, and only in-frame beta chains were retained. Each entry merges the rows of one CDR3 protein and shows their most common DNA and genes. TCRdb's processing, not the authors', yielded these V and J calls. A total of hundreds of thousands of distinct CDR3 sequences appear in this sample, around 30% of them only once. 0.82% of the sample rests with the top ten.

Patients chosen for sequencing had shown expansion of CD8+CD57+ cells by flow cytometry. Every patient had severe acquired aplastic anemia, diagnosed using the International Study of Aplastic Anemia and Agranulocytosis and Camitta criteria. Patients had received no therapy at the time of blood sampling. The study deep-sequenced TCR repertoires of sorted CD4+ and CD8+ blood T cells from severe aplastic anemia patients and healthy subjects. In the USA, patient enrollment took place under clinicaltrials.gov protocols 00001620, 01623167, 00001397, 00071045, 00081523 and 00961064. Ficoll-Paque density gradient centrifugation was used to isolate peripheral blood mononuclear cells. Before DNA was extracted, CD4+ and CD8+ T cells were sorted using either FACS or magnetic beads.

This chain is built from TRBV4-2 and TRBJ1-1, and 9 junction bases match TRBD1. Sequencing was carried out using sorted CD4+, CD8+, or CD8+CD57+ T cells (not recorded which) from PBMCs. This receptor was obtained from a human donor with aplastic anemia. The bases read TGTGCCAGCAGCCAAACCGGGACAGGGATTGCTTTCTTT. Its protein reads: CASSQTGTGIAFF.